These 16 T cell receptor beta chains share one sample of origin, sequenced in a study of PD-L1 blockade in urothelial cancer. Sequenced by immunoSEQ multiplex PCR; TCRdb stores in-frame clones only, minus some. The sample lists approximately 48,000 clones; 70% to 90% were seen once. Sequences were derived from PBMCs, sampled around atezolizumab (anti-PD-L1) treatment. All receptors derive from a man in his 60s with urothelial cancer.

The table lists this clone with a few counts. The CDR3 sequence: CASSFLSGNRPNYNEQFF. CDR3 nucleotides: TGCGCCAGCAGCTTCCTTAGCGGCAACAGACCTAATTACAATGAGCAGTTCTTC. J is TRBJ2-1 and V is TRBV5-1; weak D call: TRBD2 (6 bases). There are 18 residues in the CDR3. Germline-derived CDR1 and CDR2 are SGHRS and YFSETQ. V was cut by 2 bases and J by 4 bases, with 22 bases left in between.

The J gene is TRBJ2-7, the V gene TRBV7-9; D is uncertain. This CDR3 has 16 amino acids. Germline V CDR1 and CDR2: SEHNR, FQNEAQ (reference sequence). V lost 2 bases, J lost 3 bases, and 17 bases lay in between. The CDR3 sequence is CASSLRIGQVGYEQYF. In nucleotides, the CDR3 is TGTGCCAGCAGCTTACGGATTGGCCAGGTCGGCTACGAGCAGTACTTC. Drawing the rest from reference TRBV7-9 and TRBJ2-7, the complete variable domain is DTGVSQNPRHKITKRGQNVTFRCDPISEHNRLYWYRQTLGQGPEFLTYFQNEAQLEKSRLLSDRFSAERPKGSFSTLEIQRTEQGDSAMYLCASSLRIGQVGYEQYFGPGTRLTVT.

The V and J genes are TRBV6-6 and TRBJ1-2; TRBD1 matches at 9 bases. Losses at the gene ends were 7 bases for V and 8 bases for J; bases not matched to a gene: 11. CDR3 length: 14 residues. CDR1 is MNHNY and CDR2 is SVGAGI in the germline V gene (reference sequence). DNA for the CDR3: TGTGCCAGCAACCCCCAACAGGGGGCGAGAGGCTACACCTTC. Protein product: CASNPQQGARGYTF.

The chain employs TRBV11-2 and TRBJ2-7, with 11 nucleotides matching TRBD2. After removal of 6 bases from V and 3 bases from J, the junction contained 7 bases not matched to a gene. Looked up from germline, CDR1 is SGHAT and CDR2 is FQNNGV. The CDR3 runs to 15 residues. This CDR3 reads CASRQLAGDSYEQYF. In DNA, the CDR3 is TGTGCCAGCAGACAACTAGCGGGGGACAGCTACGAGCAGTACTTC.

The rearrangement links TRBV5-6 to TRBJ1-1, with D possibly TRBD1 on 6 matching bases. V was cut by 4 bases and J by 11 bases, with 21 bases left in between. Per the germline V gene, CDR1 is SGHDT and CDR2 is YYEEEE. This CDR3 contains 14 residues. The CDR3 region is CASSAALFRGEAFF. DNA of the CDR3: TGTGCCAGCAGCGCTGCCTTATTCAGGGGCGAGGCTTTCTTT.

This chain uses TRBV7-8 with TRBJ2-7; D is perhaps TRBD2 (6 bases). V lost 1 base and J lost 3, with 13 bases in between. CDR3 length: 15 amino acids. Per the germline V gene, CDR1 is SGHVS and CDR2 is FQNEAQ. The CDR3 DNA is TGTGCCAGCAGCTTAGTCTTGGGGAGGAACTACGAGCAGTACTTC. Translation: CASSLVLGRNYEQYF.

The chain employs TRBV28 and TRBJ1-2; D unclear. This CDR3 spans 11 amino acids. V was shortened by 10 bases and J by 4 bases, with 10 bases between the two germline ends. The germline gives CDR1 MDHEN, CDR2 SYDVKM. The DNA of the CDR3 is TGTGCCACCGGGGAGGGCTATGGCTACACCTTC. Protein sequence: CATGEGYGYTF.

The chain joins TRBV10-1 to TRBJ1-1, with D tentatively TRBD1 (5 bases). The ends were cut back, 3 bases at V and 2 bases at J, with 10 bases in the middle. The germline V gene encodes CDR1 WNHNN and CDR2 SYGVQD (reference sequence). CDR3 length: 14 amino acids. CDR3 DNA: TGCGCCAGCAGTGATACAGGAGAAAACACTGAAGCTTTCTTT. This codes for CASSDTGENTEAFF.

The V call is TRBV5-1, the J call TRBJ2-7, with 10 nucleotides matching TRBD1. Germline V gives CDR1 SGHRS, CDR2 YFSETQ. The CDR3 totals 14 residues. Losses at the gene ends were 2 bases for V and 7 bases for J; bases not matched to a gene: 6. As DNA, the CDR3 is TGCGCCAGCAGCTTTGACAGGGGGCCTTGGGAGCAGTACTTC. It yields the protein CASSFDRGPWEQYF.

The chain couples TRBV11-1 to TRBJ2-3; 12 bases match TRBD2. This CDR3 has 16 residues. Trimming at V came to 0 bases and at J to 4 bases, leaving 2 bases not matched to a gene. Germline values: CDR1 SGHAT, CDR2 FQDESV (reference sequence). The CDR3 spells CASSLAPSGGADTQYF. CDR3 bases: TGTGCCAGCAGCTTAGCGCCTAGCGGGGGGGCAGATACGCAGTATTTT.

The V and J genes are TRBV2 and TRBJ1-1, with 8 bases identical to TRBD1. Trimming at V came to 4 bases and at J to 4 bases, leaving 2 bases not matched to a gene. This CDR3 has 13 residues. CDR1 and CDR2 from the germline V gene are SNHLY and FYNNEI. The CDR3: CASSGQGLTEAFF. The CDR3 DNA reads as TGTGCCAGCAGTGGACAGGGGCTCACTGAAGCTTTCTTT. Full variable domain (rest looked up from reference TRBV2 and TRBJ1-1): EPEVTQTPSHQVTQMGQEVILRCVPISNHLYFYWYRQILGQKVEFLVSFYNNEISEKSEIFDDQFSVERPDGSNFTLKIRSTKLEDSAMYFCASSGQGLTEAFFGQGTRLTVV.

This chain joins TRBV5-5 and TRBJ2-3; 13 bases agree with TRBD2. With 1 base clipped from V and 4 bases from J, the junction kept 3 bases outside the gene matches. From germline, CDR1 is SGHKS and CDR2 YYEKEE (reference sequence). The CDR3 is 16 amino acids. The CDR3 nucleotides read TGTGCCAGCAGCTTGAGGGGGACTAGCGGGGCAGATACGCAGTATTTT. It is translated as CASSLRGTSGADTQYF.

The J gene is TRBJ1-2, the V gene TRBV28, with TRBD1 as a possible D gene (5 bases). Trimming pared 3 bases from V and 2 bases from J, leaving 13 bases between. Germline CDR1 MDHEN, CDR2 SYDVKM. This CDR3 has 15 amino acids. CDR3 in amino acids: CASSFLDRKNYGYTF. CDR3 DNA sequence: TGTGCCAGCAGTTTCCTCGACAGAAAAAACTATGGCTACACCTTC.

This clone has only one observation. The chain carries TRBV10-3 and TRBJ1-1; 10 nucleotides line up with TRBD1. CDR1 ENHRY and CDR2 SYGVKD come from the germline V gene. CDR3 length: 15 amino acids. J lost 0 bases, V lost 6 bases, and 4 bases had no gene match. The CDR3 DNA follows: TGTGCCATCAGCGACAGGGGGCAGGTGAACACTGAAGCTTTCTTT. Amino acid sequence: CAISDRGQVNTEAFF.

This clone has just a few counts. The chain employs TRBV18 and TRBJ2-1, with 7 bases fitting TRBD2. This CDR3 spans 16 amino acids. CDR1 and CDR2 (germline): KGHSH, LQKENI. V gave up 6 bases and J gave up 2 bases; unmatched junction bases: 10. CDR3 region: CASSNLGLVPYNEQFF. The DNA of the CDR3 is TGTGCCAGCTCCAACCTTGGACTAGTCCCCTACAATGAGCAGTTCTTC.

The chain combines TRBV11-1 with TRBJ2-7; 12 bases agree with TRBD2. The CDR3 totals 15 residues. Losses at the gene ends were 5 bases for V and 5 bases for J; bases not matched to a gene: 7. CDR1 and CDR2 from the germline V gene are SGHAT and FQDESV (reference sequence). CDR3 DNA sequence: TGTGCCAGCAGCCACGCGACTAGCGGGAGCCACGAGCAGTACTTC. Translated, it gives CASSHATSGSHEQYF.